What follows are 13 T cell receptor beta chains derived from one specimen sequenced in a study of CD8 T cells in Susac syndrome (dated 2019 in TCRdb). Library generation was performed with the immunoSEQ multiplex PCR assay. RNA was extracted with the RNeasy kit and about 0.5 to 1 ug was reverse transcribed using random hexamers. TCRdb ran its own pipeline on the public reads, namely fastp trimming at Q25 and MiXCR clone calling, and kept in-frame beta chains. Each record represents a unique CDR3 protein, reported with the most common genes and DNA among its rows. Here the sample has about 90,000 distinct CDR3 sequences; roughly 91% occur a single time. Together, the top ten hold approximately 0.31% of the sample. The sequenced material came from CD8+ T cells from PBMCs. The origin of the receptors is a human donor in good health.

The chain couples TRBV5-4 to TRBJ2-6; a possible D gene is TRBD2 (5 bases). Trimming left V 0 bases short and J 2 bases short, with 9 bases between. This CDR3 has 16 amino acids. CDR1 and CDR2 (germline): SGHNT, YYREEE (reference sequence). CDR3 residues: CASSLGVGAGANVLTF. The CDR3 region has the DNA TGTGCCAGCAGCTTGGGAGTCGGGGCTGGGGCCAACGTCCTGACTTTC.

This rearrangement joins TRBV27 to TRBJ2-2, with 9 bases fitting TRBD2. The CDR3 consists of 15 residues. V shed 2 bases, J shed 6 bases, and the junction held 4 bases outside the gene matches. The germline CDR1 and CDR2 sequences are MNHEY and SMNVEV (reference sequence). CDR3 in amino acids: CASSLRGLASGELFF. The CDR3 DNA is TGTGCCAGCAGTTTAAGGGGACTAGCCTCCGGGGAGCTGTTTTTT.

Written as DNA, the CDR3 is TGTGCCAGCAGCCAGGGAGGGAGTGAAGCTTTCTTT. Translating gives CASSQGGSEAFF. This chain connects TRBV4-2 to TRBJ1-1; D call uncertain. The CDR3 consists of 12 residues. The V end was cut by 3 bases, the J end by 7 bases, with 9 bases between. Germline V gene sequence: CDR1 LGHNA, CDR2 YNFKEQ.

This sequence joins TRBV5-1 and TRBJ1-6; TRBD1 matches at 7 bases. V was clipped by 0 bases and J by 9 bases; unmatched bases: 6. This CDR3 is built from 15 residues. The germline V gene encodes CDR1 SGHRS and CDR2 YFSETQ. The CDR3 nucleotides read TGCGCCAGCAGCTTGGGTGACAGGGACGGTTCACCCCTCCACTTT. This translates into CASSLGDRDGSPLHF. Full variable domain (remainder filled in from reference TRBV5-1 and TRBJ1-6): KAGVTQTPRYLIKTRGQQVTLSCSPISGHRSVSWYQQTPGQGLQFLFEYFSETQRNKGNFPGRFSGRQFSNSRSEMNVSTLELGDSALYLCASSLGDRDGSPLHFGNGTRLTVT.

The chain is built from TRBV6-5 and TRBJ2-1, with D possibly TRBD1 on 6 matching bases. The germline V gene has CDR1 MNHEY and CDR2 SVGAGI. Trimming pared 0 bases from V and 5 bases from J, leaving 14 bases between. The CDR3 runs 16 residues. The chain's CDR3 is CASSYSSQGMNNEQFF. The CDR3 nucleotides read TGTGCCAGCAGTTACTCTTCTCAGGGGATGAACAATGAGCAGTTCTTC.

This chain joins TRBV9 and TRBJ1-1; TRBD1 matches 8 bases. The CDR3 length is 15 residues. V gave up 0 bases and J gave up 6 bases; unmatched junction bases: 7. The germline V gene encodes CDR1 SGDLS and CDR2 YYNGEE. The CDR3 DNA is TGTGCCAGCAGCGTAGCGGTTACAGGGGGGGCTGAAGCTTTCTTT. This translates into CASSVAVTGGAEAFF.

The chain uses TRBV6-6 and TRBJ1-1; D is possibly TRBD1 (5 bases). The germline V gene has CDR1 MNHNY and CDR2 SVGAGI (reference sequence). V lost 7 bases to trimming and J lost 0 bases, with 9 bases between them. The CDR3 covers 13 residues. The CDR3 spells CASKRTLNTEAFF. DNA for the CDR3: TGTGCCAGCAAGAGGACACTGAACACTGAAGCTTTCTTT.

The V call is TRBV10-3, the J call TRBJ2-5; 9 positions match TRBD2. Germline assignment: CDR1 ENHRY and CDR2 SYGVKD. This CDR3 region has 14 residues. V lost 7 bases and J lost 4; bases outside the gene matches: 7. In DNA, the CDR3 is TGTGCCATCAACGCGGGGGGGCCGGCAGAGACCCAGTACTTC. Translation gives CAINAGGPAETQYF.

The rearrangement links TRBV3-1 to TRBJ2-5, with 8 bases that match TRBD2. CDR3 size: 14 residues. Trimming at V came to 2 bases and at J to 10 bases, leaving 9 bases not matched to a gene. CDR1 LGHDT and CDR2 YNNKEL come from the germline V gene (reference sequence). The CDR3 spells CASSQQDSGVDQYF. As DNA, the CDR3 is TGTGCCAGCAGCCAACAAGATAGCGGGGTCGACCAGTACTTC.

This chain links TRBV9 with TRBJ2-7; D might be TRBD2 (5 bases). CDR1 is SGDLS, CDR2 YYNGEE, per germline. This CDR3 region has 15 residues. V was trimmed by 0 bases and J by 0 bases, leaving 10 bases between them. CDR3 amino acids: CASSVAVGSSYEQYF. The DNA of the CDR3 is TGTGCCAGCAGCGTAGCTGTGGGGAGCTCCTACGAGCAGTACTTC. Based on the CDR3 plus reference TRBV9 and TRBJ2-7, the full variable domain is DSGVTQTPKHLITATGQRVTLRCSPRSGDLSVYWYQQSLDQGLQFLIQYYNGEERAKGNILERFSAQQFPDLHSELNLSSLELGDSALYFCASSVAVGSSYEQYFGPGTRLTVT.

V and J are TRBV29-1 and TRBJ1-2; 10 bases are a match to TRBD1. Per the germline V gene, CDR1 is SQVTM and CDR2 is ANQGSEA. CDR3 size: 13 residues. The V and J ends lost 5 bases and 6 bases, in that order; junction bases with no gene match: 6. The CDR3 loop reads CSVTGTGDNGYTF. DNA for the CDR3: TGCAGCGTTACCGGGACAGGGGATAATGGCTACACCTTC.

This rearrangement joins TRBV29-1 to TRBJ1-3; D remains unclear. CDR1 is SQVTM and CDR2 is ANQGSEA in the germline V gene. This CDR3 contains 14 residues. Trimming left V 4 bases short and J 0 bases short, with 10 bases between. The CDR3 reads CSVADTDSGNTIYF. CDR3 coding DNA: TGCAGCGTTGCAGACACTGACTCTGGAAACACCATATATTTT.

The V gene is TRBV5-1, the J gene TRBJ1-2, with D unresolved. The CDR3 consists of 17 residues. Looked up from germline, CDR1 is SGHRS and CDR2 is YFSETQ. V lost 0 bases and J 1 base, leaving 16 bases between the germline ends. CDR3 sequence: CASSLGVTMIFNYGYTF. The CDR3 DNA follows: TGCGCCAGCAGCTTGGGGGTGACGATGATATTTAACTATGGCTACACCTTC.